This T cell receptor (beta chain) originates from a study of Ad26.COV2.S vaccination and SARS-CoV-2 variants. Background on the study: Intramuscular Ad26.COV2.S at 5x10^10 or 1x10^11 viral particles. Study findings and constraints: Among vaccine recipients, spike-specific TCR breadth exceeded that of placebo recipients. The authors reported substantial breadth in spike-specific CD8+ and CD4+ T cell responses after vaccination.

Assay used: immunoSEQ multiplex PCR; TCRdb lists only in-frame clones, some missing. The table lists about 350,000 clones, approximately 81% of them singletons, with 2.5% to 3.5% in the top ten. Specified treatment: some 20 received Ad26.COV2.S at low or high dose, single or two shots; several received placebo; per-sample allocation not given. Each sample was drawn 63 days after the first injection (of vaccine or placebo). Of note for this clone: Its antigen remains unknown.

The input for sequencing was peripheral blood, taken in a trial of Ad26.COV2.S vaccine versus placebo. The TCR comes from a person aged 18-60 years who received the Ad26.COV2.S COVID-19 vaccine or a placebo.

CDR3 region: CASSLVRNEQFF. The DNA for the CDR3 is TGTGCCAGCAGCTTAGTTCGGAATGAGCAGTTCTTC. The rearrangement joins TRBV7-2 to TRBJ2-1; D gene ambiguous. The germline V and J ends were trimmed by 1 base and 7 bases, with 5 bases remaining between them. The length of the CDR3 is 12 residues. Germline-derived CDR1 and CDR2 are SGHTA and FQGNSA.